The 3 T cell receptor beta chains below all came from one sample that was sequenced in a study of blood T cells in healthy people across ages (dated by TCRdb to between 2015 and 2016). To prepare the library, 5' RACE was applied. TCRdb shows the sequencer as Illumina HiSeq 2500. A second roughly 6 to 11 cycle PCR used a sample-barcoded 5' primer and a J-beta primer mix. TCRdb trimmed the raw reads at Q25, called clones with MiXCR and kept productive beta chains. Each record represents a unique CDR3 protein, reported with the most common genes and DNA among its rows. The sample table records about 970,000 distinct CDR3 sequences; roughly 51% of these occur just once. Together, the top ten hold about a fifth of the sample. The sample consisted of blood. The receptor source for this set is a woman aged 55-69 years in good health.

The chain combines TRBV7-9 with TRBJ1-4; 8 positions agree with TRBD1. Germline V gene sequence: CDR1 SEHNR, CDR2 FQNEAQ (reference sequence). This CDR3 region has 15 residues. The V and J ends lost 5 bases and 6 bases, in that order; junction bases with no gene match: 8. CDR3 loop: CASSQGQGGDEKLFF. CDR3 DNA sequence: TGTGCCAGCAGCCAAGGACAGGGTGGAGATGAAAAACTGTTTTTT. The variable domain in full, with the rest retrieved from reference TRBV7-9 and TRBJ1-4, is DTGVSQNPRHKITKRGQNVTFRCDPISEHNRLYWYRQTLGQGPEFLTYFQNEAQLEKSRLLSDRFSAERPKGSFSTLEIQRTEQGDSAMYLCASSQGQGGDEKLFFGSGTQLSVL.

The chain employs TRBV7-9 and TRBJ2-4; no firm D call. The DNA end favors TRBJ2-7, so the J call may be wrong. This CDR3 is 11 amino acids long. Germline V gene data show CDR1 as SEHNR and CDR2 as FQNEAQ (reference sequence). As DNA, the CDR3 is TGTGCCAGCAGCTTCAGTCTCGAGCAGTACTTC. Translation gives CASSFSLEQYF.

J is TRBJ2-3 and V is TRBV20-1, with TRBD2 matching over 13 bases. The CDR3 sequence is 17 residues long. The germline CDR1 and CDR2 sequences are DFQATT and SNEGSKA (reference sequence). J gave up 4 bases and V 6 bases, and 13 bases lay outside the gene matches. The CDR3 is CSAVPRLAGGFADTQYF. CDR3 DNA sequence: TGCAGTGCCGTACCCCGACTAGCGGGAGGTTTCGCAGATACGCAGTATTTT.